Each of the 13 T cell receptor beta chains below was sequenced from the same sample in a study of cytomegalovirus exposure and HLA in healthy donors (dated by TCRdb to about 2017). Library generation was performed with the immunoSEQ multiplex PCR assay. A mixture of 60 forward primers for TCR Vbeta segments and 13 reverse primers for TCR Jbeta segments was used in the multiplex PCR. TCRdb holds this immuneACCESS table with in-frame rearrangements only. Some clones are missing; in checked studies, unresolved V genes explain under half, and the rest has no known cause. The table for this sample lists 97,000 or so clones; 80% to 90% of them were counted only once. The ten largest make up around 1.5% of the sample. What was sequenced was PBMCs. The source of these receptors is a man aged 40-49 years in good health and CMV-seronegative.

The chain links TRBV4-1 to TRBJ1-2; D not certain. This CDR3 spans 12 amino acids. CDR1 and CDR2 from the germline V gene are MGHRA and YSYEKL. The ends were cut back, 1 base at V and 5 bases at J, with 5 bases in the middle. The CDR3 is CASSQAGYGYTF. The CDR3 DNA sequence: TGCGCCAGCAGCCAAGCCGGGTATGGCTACACCTTC.

The V call is TRBV28, the J call TRBJ1-5; perhaps TRBD1 as D (5 bases). The CDR3 consists of 14 residues. Per germline, CDR1 MDHEN and CDR2 SYDVKM. V was shortened by 3 bases and J by 4 bases, with 10 bases between the two germline ends. The CDR3 protein is CASSLGGRNQPQHF. The CDR3 nucleotides read TGTGCCAGCAGTTTGGGGGGGAGAAATCAGCCCCAGCATTTT. The variable domain in full, with the rest retrieved from reference TRBV28 and TRBJ1-5, is DVKVTQSSRYLVKRTGEKVFLECVQDMDHENMFWYRQDPGLGLRLIYFSYDVKMKEKGDIPEGYSVSREKKERFSLILESASTNQTSMYLCASSLGGRNQPQHFGDGTRLSIL.

The chain couples TRBV4-1 to TRBJ2-7; D possibly corresponds to TRBD2 (6 bases). Germline CDR1 and CDR2: MGHRA and YSYEKL. The length of the CDR3 is 13 residues. V dropped 2 bases and J dropped 2 bases, with 7 bases sitting between them. The CDR3: CASSQRLAYEQYF. The CDR3, as DNA: TGCGCCAGCAGCCAACGACTAGCCTACGAGCAGTACTTC.

This clone was seen more than once but under ten times. In DNA form, the CDR3 reads TGTGCCAGCAGCTTACGGGGGGGACAGCCCCAGCATTTT. Protein product: CASSLRGGQPQHF. The chain uses TRBV7-6 and TRBJ1-5; TRBD1 might be the D (5 bases). Germline CDR1 is SGHVS and CDR2 is FNYEAQ. V lost 2 bases, J lost 7 bases, and 9 bases lay in between. This CDR3 region has 13 residues.

There are a few counts of this clone. The chain recombines TRBV7-8 with TRBJ2-7, with 9 bases aligning to TRBD1. The CDR3 is 17 amino acids. The J segment lost 0 bases and the V segment lost 4 bases, leaving 10 bases of the junction unmatched. Germline CDR1 and CDR2: SGHVS and FQNEAQ. The CDR3 region is CASSSPSGQGNSYEQYF. Here the CDR3 DNA reads TGTGCCAGCAGCTCCCCATCGGGACAGGGTAACTCCTACGAGCAGTACTTC.

The genes are TRBV4-2 and TRBJ1-4; D is possibly TRBD1 (6 bases). CDR3 length equals 15 residues. V lost 1 base and J lost 7, with 13 bases in between. Per the germline V gene, CDR1 is LGHNA and CDR2 is YNFKEQ. The CDR3 coding sequence is TGTGCCAGCAGCCAAGCTTCACAGGGCGGTGAAAAACTGTTTTTT. It yields the protein CASSQASQGGEKLFF.

The chain has TRBV10-3 and TRBJ1-3, with 9 bases identical to TRBD1. CDR1 ENHRY and CDR2 SYGVKD come from the germline V gene. The CDR3 is 15 residues long. V shed 4 bases, J shed 4 bases, and the junction held 5 bases outside the gene matches. The CDR3 DNA reads as TGTGCCATCAGTGGGACAGGGGCGCCGGGAAACACCATATATTTT. Protein: CAISGTGAPGNTIYF.

The chain has TRBV7-6 and TRBJ1-1; possibly TRBD1 for D (6 bases). Germline CDR1 and CDR2: SGHVS and FNYEAQ. The germline V and J ends were trimmed by 4 bases and 5 bases, with 14 bases remaining between them. CDR3 length: 14 amino acids. CDR3 coding DNA: TGTGCCAGCAGCTCGACCAGGGGAGAGACTGAAGCTTTCTTT. Translated: CASSSTRGETEAFF.

The genes are TRBV30 and TRBJ1-5; possible D gene TRBD1, 5 bases. In germline, CDR1 is GTSNPN, CDR2 SVGIG (reference sequence). The CDR3 covers 13 residues. V lost 1 base and J lost 3, with 7 bases in between. This CDR3 is CAWSAGNNQPQHF. The DNA for the CDR3 is TGTGCCTGGAGTGCAGGGAACAATCAGCCCCAGCATTTT.

The rearrangement joins TRBV9 to TRBJ2-3; 10 bases are a match to TRBD2. Looked up from germline, CDR1 is SGDLS and CDR2 is YYNGEE. The CDR3 covers 17 residues. V trimming: 2 bases; J trimming: 2 bases; junction bases outside the gene matches: 8. CDR3 region: CASSVRTSGSNTDTQYF. The CDR3 DNA reads as TGTGCCAGCAGCGTGCGGACTAGCGGCAGCAACACAGATACGCAGTATTTT.

This chain joins TRBV10-3 and TRBJ2-1; 10 bases align to TRBD2. This CDR3 spans 17 amino acids. Germline lookup yields CDR1 ENHRY and CDR2 SYGVKD. J gave up 9 bases and V 2 bases, and 13 bases lay outside the gene matches. The CDR3 DNA reads as TGTGCCATCAGTGAGACCGGACTAGCGGCCCGTGGTGGTGAGCAGTTCTTC. This gives the protein CAISETGLAARGGEQFF.

The CDR3 coding sequence is TGTGCCAGCAGCACAGGTACCTCTAACTATGGCTACACCTTC. This encodes CASSTGTSNYGYTF. The chain employs TRBV7-8 and TRBJ1-2, with a possible D match to TRBD1 (5 bases). This CDR3 comprises 14 residues. Germline CDR1 and CDR2: SGHVS and FQNEAQ. Trimming took 5 bases from V and 0 from J, leaving 10 bases between them. Variable domain in full (rest from reference TRBV7-8 and TRBJ1-2): GAGVSQSPRYKVAKRGQDVALRCDPISGHVSLFWYQQALGQGPEFLTYFQNEAQLDKSGLPSDRFFAERPEGSVSTLKIQRTQQEDSAVYLCASSTGTSNYGYTFGSGTRLTVV.

The V and J genes are TRBV7-2 and TRBJ2-7, with 9 bases that match TRBD2. The V gene's germline CDR1 is SGHTA and CDR2 FQGNSA. V shed 0 bases, J shed 4 bases, and the junction held 10 bases outside the gene matches. The CDR3 is 17 amino acids. The DNA for the CDR3 is TGTGCCAGCAGCTTAGCGGCTAGCGGGGCTTATAAGTACGAGCAGTACTTC. Translated: CASSLAASGAYKYEQYF. The variable domain in full, with the rest retrieved from reference TRBV7-2 and TRBJ2-7, is GAGVSQSPSNKVTEKGKDVELRCDPISGHTALYWYRQSLGQGLEFLIYFQGNSAPDKSGLPSDRFSAERTGGSVSTLTIQRTQQEDSAVYLCASSLAASGAYKYEQYFGPGTRLTVT.